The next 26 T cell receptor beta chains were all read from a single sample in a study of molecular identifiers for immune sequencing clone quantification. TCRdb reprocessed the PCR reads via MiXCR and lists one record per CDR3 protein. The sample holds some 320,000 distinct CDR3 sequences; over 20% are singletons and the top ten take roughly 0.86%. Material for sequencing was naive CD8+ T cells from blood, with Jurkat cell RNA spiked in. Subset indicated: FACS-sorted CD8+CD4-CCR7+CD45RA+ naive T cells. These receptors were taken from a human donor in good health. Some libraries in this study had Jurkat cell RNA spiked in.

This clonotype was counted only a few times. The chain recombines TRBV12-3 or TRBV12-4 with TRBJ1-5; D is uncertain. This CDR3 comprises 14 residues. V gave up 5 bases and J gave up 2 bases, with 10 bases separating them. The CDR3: CASSKTGGNQPQHF. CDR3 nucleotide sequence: TGTGCCAGCAGTAAGACCGGGGGCAATCAGCCCCAGCATTTT.

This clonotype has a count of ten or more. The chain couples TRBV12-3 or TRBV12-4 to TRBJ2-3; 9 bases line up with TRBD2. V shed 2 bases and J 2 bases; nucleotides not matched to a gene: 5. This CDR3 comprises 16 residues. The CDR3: CASSLQRGAFTDTQYF. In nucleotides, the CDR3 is TGTGCCAGCAGTTTACAGCGGGGGGCTTTCACAGATACGCAGTATTTT.

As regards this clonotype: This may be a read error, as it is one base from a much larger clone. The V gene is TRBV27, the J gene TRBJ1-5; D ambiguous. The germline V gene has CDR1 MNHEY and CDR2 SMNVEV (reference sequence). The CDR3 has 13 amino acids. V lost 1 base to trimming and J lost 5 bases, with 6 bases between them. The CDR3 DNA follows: TGTGCCAGCAGTTTATGTGGAGATCAGCCCCAGCATTTT. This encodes CASSLCGDQPQHF.

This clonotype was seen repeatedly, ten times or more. The CDR3 is CASSPPYPETGTDTQYF. In DNA, the CDR3 is TGTGCCAGCAGCCCACCCTACCCTGAGACAGGCACAGATACGCAGTATTTT. The rearrangement links TRBV11-2 to TRBJ2-3; TRBD1 might be the D (5 bases). Trimming pared 5 bases from V and 1 base from J, leaving 19 bases between. The CDR3 covers 17 residues. The germline gives CDR1 SGHAT, CDR2 FQNNGV.

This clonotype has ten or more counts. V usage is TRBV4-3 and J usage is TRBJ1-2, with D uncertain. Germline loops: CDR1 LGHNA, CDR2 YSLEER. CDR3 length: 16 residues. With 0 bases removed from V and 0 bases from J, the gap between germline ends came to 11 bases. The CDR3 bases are TGCGCCAGCAGCCAAGATACGGTAGCAGCTAACTATGGCTACACCTTC. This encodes CASSQDTVAANYGYTF.

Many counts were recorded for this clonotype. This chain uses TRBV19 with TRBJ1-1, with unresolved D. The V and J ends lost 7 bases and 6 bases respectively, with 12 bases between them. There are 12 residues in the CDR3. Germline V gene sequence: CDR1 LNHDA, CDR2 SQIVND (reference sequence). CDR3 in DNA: TGTGCCAGTACCCCTTCGGGAGCTGAAGCTTTCTTT. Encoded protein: CASTPSGAEAFF.

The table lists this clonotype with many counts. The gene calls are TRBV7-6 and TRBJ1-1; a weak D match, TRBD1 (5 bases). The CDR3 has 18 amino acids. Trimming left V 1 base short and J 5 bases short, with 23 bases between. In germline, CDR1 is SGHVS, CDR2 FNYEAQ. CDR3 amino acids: CASSLVASRGQTWTEAFF. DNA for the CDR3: TGTGCCAGCAGCTTAGTTGCGTCCCGAGGACAAACTTGGACTGAAGCTTTCTTT.

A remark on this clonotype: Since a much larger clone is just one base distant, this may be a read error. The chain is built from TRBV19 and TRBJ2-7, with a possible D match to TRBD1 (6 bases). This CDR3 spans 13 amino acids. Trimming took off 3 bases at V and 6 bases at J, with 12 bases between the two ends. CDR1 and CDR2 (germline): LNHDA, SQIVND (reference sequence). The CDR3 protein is CASSILGAVEQYF. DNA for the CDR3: TGTGCCAGTAGTATTCTGGGGGCCGTCGAGCAGTACTTC.

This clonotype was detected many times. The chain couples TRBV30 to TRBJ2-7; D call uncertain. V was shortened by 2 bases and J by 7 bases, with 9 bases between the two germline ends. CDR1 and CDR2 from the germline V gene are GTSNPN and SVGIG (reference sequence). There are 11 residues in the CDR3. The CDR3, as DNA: TGTGCCTGGAGTCAAGGCGGAGAGCAGTACTTC. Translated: CAWSQGGEQYF. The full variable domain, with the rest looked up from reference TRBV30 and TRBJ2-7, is SQTIHQWPATLVQPVGSPLSLECTVEGTSNPNLYWYRQAAGRGLQLLFYSVGIGQISSEVPQNLSASRPQDRQFILSSKKLLLSDSGFYLCAWSQGGEQYFGPGTRLTVT.

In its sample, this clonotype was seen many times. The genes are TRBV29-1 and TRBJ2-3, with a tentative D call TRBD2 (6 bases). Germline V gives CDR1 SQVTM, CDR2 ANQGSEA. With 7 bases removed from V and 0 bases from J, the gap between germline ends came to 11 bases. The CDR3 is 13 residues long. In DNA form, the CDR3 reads TGCAGCGGACTAGGATTTAGCACAGATACGCAGTATTTT. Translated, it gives CSGLGFSTDTQYF.

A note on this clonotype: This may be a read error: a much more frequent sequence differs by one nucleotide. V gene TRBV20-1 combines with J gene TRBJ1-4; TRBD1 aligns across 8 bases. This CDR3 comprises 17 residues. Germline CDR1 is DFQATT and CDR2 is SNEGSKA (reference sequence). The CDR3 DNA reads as TGCAGTGCTAGAGGAGCCCAGCGGGACAGGTTATATGAAAGACTGTTTTTT. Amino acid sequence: CSARGAQRDRLYERLFF.

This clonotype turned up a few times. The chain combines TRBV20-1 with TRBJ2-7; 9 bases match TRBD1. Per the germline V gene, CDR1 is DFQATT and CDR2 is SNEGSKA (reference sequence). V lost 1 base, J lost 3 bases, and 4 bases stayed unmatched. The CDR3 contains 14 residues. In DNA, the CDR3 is TGCAGTGCTAGAGGGACAGGGGTAAACTACGAGCAGTACTTC. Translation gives CSARGTGVNYEQYF.

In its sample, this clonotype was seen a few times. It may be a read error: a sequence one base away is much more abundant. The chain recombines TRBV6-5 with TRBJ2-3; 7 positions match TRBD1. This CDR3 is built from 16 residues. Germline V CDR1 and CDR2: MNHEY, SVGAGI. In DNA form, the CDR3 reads TGTGCCAGCAGTTACTCGACGACAGGGATCGCAGATACGCAGTGTTTT. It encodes CASSYSTTGIADTQCF.

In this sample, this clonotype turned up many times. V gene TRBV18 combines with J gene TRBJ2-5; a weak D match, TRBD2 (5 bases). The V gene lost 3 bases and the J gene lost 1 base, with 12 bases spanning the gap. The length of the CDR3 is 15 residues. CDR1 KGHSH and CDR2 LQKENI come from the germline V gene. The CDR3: CASSPTTGFQETQYF. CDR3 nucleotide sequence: TGTGCCAGCTCACCCACAACGGGGTTCCAAGAGACCCAGTACTTC.

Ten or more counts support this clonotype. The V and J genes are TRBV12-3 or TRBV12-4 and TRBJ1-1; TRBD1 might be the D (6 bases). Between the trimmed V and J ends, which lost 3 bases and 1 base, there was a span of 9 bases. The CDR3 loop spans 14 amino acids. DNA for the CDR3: TGTGCCAGCAGTTTTTACAGGGCGAACACTGAAGCTTTCTTT. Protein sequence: CASSFYRANTEAFF.

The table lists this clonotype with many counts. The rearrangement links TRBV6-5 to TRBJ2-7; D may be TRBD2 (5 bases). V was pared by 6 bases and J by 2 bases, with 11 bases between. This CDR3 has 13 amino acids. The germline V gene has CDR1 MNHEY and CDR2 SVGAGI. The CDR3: CASRAGMTYEQYF. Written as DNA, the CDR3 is TGTGCCAGCAGGGCCGGGATGACCTACGAGCAGTACTTC.

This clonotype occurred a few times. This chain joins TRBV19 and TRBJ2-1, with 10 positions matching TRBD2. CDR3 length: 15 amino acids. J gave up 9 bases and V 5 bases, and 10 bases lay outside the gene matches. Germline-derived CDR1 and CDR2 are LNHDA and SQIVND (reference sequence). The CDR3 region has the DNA TGTGCCAGTAGTTCCCTCTACAGCGGGGGGGTTGAGCAGTTCTTC. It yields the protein CASSSLYSGGVEQFF.

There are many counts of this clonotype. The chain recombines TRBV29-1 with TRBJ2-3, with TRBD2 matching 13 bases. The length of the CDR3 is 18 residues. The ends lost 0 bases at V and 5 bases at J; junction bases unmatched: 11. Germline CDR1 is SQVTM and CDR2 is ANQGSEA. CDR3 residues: CSVEDLIGLAGDGDTQYF. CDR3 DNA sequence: TGCAGCGTTGAAGACCTAATCGGACTAGCGGGGGACGGAGATACGCAGTATTTT.

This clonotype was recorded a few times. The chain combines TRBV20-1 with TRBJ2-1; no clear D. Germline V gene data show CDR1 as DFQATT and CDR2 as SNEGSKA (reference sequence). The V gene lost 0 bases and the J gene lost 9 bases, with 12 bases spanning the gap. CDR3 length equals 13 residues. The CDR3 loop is CSAREGPTGEQFF. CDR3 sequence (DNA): TGCAGTGCTAGAGAGGGCCCGACCGGTGAGCAGTTCTTC.

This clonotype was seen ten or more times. CDR3 sequence (DNA): TGCAGCGCCACAGTTTCAGGGCTTCTCACAGATACGCAGTATTTT. This codes for CSATVSGLLTDTQYF. J is TRBJ2-3 and V is TRBV29-1; D possibly corresponds to TRBD1 (5 bases). The CDR3 totals 15 residues. Germline values: CDR1 SQVTM, CDR2 ANQGSEA. Trimming left V 7 bases short and J 2 bases short, with 19 bases between.

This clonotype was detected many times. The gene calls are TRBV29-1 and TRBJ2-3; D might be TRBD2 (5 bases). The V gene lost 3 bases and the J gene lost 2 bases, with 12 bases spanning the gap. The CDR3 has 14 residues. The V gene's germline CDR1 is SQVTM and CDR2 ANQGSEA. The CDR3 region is CSVEGERYTDTQYF. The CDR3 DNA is TGCAGCGTTGAGGGTGAGCGGTACACAGATACGCAGTATTTT.

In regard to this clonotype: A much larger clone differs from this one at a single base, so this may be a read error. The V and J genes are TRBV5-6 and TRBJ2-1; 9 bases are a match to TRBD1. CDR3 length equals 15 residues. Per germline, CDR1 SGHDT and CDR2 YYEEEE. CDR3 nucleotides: TGTGCCAGCAGCTGGGACAGGGTTCCCTACAATGAGCGGTTCTTC. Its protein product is CASSWDRVPYNERFF.

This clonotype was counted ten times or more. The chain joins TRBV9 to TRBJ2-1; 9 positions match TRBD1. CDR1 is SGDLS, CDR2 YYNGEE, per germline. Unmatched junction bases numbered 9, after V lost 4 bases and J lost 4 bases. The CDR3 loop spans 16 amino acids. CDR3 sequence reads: CASSPEDRGSYNEQFF. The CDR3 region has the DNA TGTGCCAGCAGCCCAGAAGACAGGGGGTCGTACAATGAGCAGTTCTTC.

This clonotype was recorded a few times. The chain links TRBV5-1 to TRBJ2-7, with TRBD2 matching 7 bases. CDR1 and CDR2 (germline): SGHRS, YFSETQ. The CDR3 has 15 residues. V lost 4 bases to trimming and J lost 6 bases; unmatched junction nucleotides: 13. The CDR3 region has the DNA TGCGCCAGCAGCACTACTAGCGTCCGGGATCCCGAGCAGTACTTC. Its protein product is CASSTTSVRDPEQYF. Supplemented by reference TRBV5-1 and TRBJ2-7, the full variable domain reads KAGVTQTPRYLIKTRGQQVTLSCSPISGHRSVSWYQQTPGQGLQFLFEYFSETQRNKGNFPGRFSGRQFSNSRSEMNVSTLELGDSALYLCASSTTSVRDPEQYFGPGTRLTVT.

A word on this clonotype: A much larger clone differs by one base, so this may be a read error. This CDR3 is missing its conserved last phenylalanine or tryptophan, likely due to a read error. The CDR3 reads CASRTGLEETQYL. In DNA form, the CDR3 reads TGTGCCAGCAGGACCGGACTCGAAGAGACCCAGTACCTC. The chain recombines TRBV2 with TRBJ2-5; D is possibly TRBD2 (5 bases). In germline, CDR1 is SNHLY, CDR2 FYNNEI. The CDR3 spans 13 residues. Trimming pared 6 bases from V and 3 bases from J, leaving 11 bases between.

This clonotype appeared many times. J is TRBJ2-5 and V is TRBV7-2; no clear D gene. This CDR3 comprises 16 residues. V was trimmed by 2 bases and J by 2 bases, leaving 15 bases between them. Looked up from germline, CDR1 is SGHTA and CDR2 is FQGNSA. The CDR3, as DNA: TGTGCCAGCAGCTTATTTGATGGGGTCAGGCAAGAGACCCAGTACTTC. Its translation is CASSLFDGVRQETQYF. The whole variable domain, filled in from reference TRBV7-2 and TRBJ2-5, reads GAGVSQSPSNKVTEKGKDVELRCDPISGHTALYWYRQSLGQGLEFLIYFQGNSAPDKSGLPSDRFSAERTGGSVSTLTIQRTQQEDSAVYLCASSLFDGVRQETQYFGPGTRLLVL.